Sequencing of this TCR beta chain was carried out in a study of blood T cell repertoires in COVID-19. The overall study: Donors in the United States, Italy and Spain gave samples during acute or convalescent COVID-19. The cDNA or gDNA used as material had been derived from T cells, B-cell-depleted T cells, or PBMCs.

Assay used: immunoSEQ multiplex PCR; TCRdb lists only in-frame clones, some missing. The data show around 80,000 clones, over 75% seen once. V gave up 8 bases and J gave up 4 bases, with 15 bases separating them. CDR1 is WSHSY, CDR2 SAAADI, per germline. CDR3 length equals 14 residues. The sequence was collected from an elderly man with acute or convalescent COVID-19. The J gene is TRBJ1-3, the V gene TRBV10-2, with D maybe TRBD1 (6 bases). Sample: peripheral blood. For the CDR3, the DNA is TGCGCCAGCTTAGGTCAGGGGCAAGGAAACACCATATATTTT. It is translated as CASLGQGQGNTIYF.